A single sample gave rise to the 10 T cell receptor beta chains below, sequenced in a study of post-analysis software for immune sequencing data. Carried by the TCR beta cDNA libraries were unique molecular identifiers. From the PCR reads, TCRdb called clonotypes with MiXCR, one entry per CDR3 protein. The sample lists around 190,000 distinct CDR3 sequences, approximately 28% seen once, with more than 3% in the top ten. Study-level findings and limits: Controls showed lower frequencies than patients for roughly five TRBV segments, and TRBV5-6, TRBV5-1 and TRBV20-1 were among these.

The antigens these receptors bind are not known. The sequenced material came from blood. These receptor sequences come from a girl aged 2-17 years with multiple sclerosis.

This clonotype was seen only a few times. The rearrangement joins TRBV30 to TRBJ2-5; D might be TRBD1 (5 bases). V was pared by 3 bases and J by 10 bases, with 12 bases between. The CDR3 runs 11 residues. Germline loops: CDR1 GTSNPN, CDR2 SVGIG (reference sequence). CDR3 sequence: CAWRRGSGQYF. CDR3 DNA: TGTGCCTGGAGAAGGGGTTCGGGCCAGTACTTC.

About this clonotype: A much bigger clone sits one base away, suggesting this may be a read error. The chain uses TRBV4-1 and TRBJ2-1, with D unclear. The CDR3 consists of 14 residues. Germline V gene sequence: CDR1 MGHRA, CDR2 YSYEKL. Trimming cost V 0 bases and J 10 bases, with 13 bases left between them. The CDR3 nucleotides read TGCGCCAGCAGCCAAGATGGTTGGGCGGACGAGCAGTTCTTC. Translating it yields CASSQDGWADEQFF.

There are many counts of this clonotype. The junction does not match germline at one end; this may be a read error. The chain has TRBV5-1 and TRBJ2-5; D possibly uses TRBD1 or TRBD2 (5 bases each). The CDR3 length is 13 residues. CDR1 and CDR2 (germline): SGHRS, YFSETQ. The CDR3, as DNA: TGCGCCAGCACCTTGGGGGAGCAAGAGACCCAGTACTTC. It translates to CASTLGEQETQYF. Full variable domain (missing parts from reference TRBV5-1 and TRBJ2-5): KAGVTQTPRYLIKTRGQQVTLSCSPISGHRSVSWYQQTPGQGLQFLFEYFSETQRNKGNFPGRFSGRQFSNSRSEMNVSTLELGDSALYLCASTLGEQETQYFGPGTRLLVL.

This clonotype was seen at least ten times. CDR3 bases: TGTGCCAGCAGCCCCCCCGAGGGGAGGGAGACCCAGTACTTC. Protein product: CASSPPEGRETQYF. The V call is TRBV4-2, the J call TRBJ2-5; D perhaps matches TRBD2 (6 bases). V was shortened by 4 bases and J by 5 bases, with 14 bases between the two germline ends. Germline V gene lookup returns CDR1 LGHNA and CDR2 YNFKEQ. The CDR3 length is 14 residues.

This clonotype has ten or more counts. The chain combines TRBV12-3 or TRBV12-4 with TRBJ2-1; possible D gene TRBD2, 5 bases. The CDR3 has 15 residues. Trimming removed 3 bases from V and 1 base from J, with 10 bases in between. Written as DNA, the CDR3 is TGTGCCAGCAGTTTGGGGAGCGCTTCCTACAATGAGCAGTTCTTC. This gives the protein CASSLGSASYNEQFF.

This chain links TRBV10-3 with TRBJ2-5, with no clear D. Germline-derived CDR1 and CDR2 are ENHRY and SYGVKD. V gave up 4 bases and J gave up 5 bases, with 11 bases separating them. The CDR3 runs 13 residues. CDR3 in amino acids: CAISGSSWETQYF. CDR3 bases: TGTGCCATCAGTGGGTCGAGCTGGGAGACCCAGTACTTC.

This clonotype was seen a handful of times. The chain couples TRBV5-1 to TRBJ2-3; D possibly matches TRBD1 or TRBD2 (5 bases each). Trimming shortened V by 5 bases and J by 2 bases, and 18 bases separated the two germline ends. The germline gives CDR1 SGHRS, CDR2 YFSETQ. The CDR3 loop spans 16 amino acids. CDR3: CASRPGSGLATDTQYF. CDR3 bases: TGCGCCAGCAGGCCTGGCTCGGGGCTGGCCACAGATACGCAGTATTTT.

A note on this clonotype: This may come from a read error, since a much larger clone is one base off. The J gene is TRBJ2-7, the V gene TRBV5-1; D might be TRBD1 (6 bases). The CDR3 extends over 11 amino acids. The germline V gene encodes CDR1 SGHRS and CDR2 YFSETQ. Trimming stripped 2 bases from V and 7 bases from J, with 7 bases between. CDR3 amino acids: CASSFGTEQYF. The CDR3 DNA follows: TGCGCCAGCAGCTTCGGGACAGAGCAGTACTTC.

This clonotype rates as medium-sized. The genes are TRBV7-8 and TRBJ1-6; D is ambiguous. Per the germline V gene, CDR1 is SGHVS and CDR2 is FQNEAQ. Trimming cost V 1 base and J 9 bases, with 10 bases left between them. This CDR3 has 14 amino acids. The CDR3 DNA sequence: TGTGCCAGCAGCTTAGACAGTTCCGGTTCACCCCTCCACTTT. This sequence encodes CASSLDSSGSPLHF.

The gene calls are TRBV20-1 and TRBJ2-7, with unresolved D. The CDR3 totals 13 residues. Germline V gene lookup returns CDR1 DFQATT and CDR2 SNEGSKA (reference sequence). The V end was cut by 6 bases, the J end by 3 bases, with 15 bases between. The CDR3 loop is CSAEPPLFYEQYF. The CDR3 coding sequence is TGCAGTGCAGAGCCACCGTTATTCTACGAGCAGTACTTC.